These T cell receptor beta chains were read from a single sample in a study of neurological immune-mediated disorders. TCRdb called the 5' RACE reads again in MiXCR, with one record for every CDR3 protein. This sample carries tens of thousands of distinct CDR3 sequences, about a sixth of them seen once, and the ten largest clones take 4.5% to 5%. The material sequenced was CD4+ T cells from blood. These receptors were collected from a female donor with HTLV-1-associated myelopathy (HAM/TSP). The CDR3 runs from the conserved cysteine through the conserved F or W. The D gene is left open where the match is weak. The size field is filled for only some rows; it gives once, few, many or a size class.

clone size | J gene | D gene | V gene | CDR3 DNA | CDR3 protein
many | TRBJ1-1 | TRBD1 | TRBV29-1 | TGCAGCGTTTCGACAGGGCTGAACACTGAAGCTTTCTTT | CSVSTGLNTEAFF
many | TRBJ2-2 | . | TRBV20-1 | TGCAGTGCTAGAGCAGCTCCGGGCACCGGGGAGCTGTTTTTT | CSARAAPGTGELFF
many | TRBJ2-3 | TRBD1 | TRBV20-1 | TGCAGTGCGCAAAGCAGACAGGGATCTAACACAGATACGCAGTATTTT | CSAQSRQGSNTDTQYF
many | TRBJ2-5 | . | TRBV7-2 | TGTGCCAGCAGCTTTAATTGGGGGCCCCAAGAGACCCAGTACTTC | CASSFNWGPQETQYF
. | TRBJ1-6 | TRBD1 | TRBV20-1 | TGCAGTGCTAGTGAGACAGGGGTCTCACCCCTCCACTTT | CSASETGVSPLHF
many | TRBJ2-2 | . | TRBV3-1 | TGTGCCAGCAGCCGGAGAGGGGGGGTAACCGGGGAGCTGTTTTTT | CASSRRGGVTGELFF
many | TRBJ1-1 | . | TRBV6-4 | TGTGCCAGCAGCCGAACAGGTAACACTGAAGCTTTCTTT | CASSRTGNTEAFF
many | TRBJ2-5 | . | TRBV5-1 | TGCGCCAGCAGCTTGGCCGGGGGAAGCCAAGAGACCCAGTACTTC | CASSLAGGSQETQYF
many | TRBJ2-3 | TRBD2 | TRBV20-1 | TGCAGTGCTCGCAGAAGACTAGCGGGGAACGCAGATACGCAGTATTTT | CSARRRLAGNADTQYF
many | TRBJ1-6 | . | TRBV4-2 | TGTGCCAGCAGTCCCGGACAGTACCCATCGGGGAATTCACCCCTCCACTTT | CASSPGQYPSGNSPLHF
many | TRBJ2-1 | . | TRBV7-8 | TGTGCCAGCACACGGGGGGCATCCTACAATGAGCAGTTCTTC | CASTRGASYNEQFF
many | TRBJ2-3 | . | TRBV4-3 | TGCGCCAGCAGCCAAGAAGGAACAGATACGCAGTATTTT | CASSQEGTDTQYF
few | TRBJ2-2 | TRBD2 | TRBV20-1 | TGCAGTGCTAGAAATCTAGCGGGGGAGAACACCGGGGAGCTGTTTTTT | CSARNLAGENTGELFF
many | TRBJ1-5 | . | TRBV14 | TGTGCCAGCAGCCAAGGGTTGGAGGGCAATCAGCCCCAGCATTTT | CASSQGLEGNQPQHF
many | TRBJ2-6 | TRBD1 | TRBV7-2 | TGTGCCAGTAGAGCCGGGACAGTTGTAACTGGGGCCAACGTCCTGACTTTC | CASRAGTVVTGANVLTF
many | TRBJ1-2 | . | TRBV29-1 | TGCAGCGTTCAGGCCGGGGGGAGGAACTATGGCTACACCTTC | CSVQAGGRNYGYTF
many | TRBJ2-5 | . | TRBV5-1 | TGCGCCAGCAGCTTGGTTGGGGGCGCGGAGGAGACCCAGTACTTC | CASSLVGGAEETQYF
many | TRBJ2-5 | . | TRBV15 | TGTGCCACCAGCGGCGGACCGCAAGAGACCCAGTACTTC | CATSGGPQETQYF
many | TRBJ2-5 | TRBD2 | TRBV20-1 | TGCAGTGCAGACCCAGCGGGGCAAGAGACCCAGTACTTC | CSADPAGQETQYF
. | TRBJ2-7 | . | TRBV6-2/TRBV6-3 | TGTGCCATCAGTTACTCGGCAAAGATAGACGAGCAGTACTTC | CAISYSAKIDEQYF
many | TRBJ2-1 | TRBD2 | TRBV13 | TGTGCCAGCAGCCAGCGGACTAGCGGGACGTACAATGAGCAGTTCTTC | CASSQRTSGTYNEQFF
many | TRBJ1-3 | . | TRBV20-1 | TGCAGTACCAGGGAGGTTGGAAACACCATATATTTT | CSTREVGNTIYF
many | TRBJ1-6 | . | TRBV12-2 | TGTGCAAGTCGCTCTAGGGCCGCGGAAGACTATAATTCACCCCTCCACTTT | CASRSRAAEDYNSPLHF
. | TRBJ1-1 | . | TRBV5-1 | TGCGCCAGCACCACGGCAAGTGGGAACACTGAAGCTTTCTTT | CASTTASGNTEAFF
many | TRBJ1-5 | . | TRBV15 | TGTAGCAATCAGCCCCAGCATTTT | CSNQPQHF
many | TRBJ2-7 | TRBD1 | TRBV20-1 | TGCAGTGCTACGACAGGGTGGGCAACTGACCCAACGGACGAGCAGTACTTC | CSATTGWATDPTDEQYF
many | TRBJ2-7 | TRBD2 | TRBV11-1 | TGTGCCAGCAGCTTAGCGAGTAGCGGGGCCACCTACGAGCAGTACTTC | CASSLASSGATYEQYF
. | TRBJ2-7 | . | TRBV5-4 | TGTGCCAGCAGCTTGGATGGCGGGGGCCTCTACGAGCAGTACTTC | CASSLDGGGLYEQYF
many | TRBJ2-2 | TRBD2 | TRBV4-1 | TGCGCCAGCAGCCAAGTCCCGCGGGGGGTCGACACCGGGGAGCTGTTTTTT | CASSQVPRGVDTGELFF
many | TRBJ2-7 | . | TRBV3-1 | TGTGCCAGCAGCCAACGGGGGTACCCCCAGCATCGAGAGCAGTACTTC | CASSQRGYPQHREQYF
. | TRBJ1-5 | . | TRBV29-1 | TGCAGCGGGGGGGGAAAGAATCAGCCCCAGCATTTT | CSGGGKNQPQHF
many | TRBJ2-7 | TRBD2 | TRBV6-6 | TGTGCCAGCAGTTACAAGGGACTACGCGAGCAGTACTTC | CASSYKGLREQYF